This TCR beta chain emerged from a study of blood T cell repertoires in COVID-19. Study in general: T cells, B-cell-depleted T cells, or PBMCs supplied cDNA or gDNA.

Per the authors' pipeline: Amplification of reference gene primers was used by the study to estimate nucleated cell counts. Sequencing was performed with immunoSEQ multiplex PCR; in TCRdb, only in-frame clones are kept and a portion is missing. The DNA gave D and trimming, while V, J and clone size come from that table. This sample has some 300,000 clones, with around nine tenths found just once. Participant ages covered roughly 18 to 90 years across about two dozen US areas. Exposed enrollees had met someone with a PCR-confirmed or clinician-diagnosed COVID-19 case at some point within the 2 weeks before study entry. In its sample, this clone was seen a few times. The CDR3 has 15 amino acids. Germline CDR1 and CDR2: LNHNV and YYDKDF (reference sequence). The ends were cut back, 0 bases at V and 7 bases at J, with 15 bases in the middle.

The sample was PBMCs or T cells enriched from blood (not recorded which). This TCR was recovered from a woman in her fifties or sixties who had been exposed to COVID-19. The rearrangement joins TRBV15 to TRBJ1-1; D unresolved. CDR3 residues: CATSREIGGTDEAFF. CDR3 bases: TGTGCCACCAGCAGAGAGATCGGCGGAACCGATGAAGCTTTCTTT.